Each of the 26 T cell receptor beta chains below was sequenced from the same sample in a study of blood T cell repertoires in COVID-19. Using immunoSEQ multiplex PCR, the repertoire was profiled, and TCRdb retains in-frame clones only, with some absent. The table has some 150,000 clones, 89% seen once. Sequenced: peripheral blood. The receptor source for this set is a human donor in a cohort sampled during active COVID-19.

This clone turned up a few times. CDR3 protein: CASSYGGTGWITEAFF. The CDR3 coding sequence is TGTGCCAGCAGTTATGGGGGGACAGGGTGGATCACTGAAGCTTTCTTT. The chain employs TRBV6-2 or TRBV6-3 and TRBJ1-1, with 9 nucleotides matching TRBD1. V lost 3 bases to trimming and J lost 4 bases; unmatched junction nucleotides: 9. The CDR3 sequence is 16 residues long. Germline assignment: CDR1 MNHEY and CDR2 SVGEGT.

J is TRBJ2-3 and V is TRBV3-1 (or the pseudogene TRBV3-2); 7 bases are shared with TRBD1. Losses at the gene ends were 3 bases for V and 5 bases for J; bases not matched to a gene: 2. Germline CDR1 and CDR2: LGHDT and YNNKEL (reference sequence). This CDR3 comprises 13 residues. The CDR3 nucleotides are TGTGCCAGCAGCCAGGACAGGTTAGATACGCAGTATTTT. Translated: CASSQDRLDTQYF.

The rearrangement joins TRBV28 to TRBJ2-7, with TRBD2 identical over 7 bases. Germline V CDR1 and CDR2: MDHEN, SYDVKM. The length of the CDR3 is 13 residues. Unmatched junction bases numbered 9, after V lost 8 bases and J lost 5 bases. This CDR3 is CASSGGGSDEQYF. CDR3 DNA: TGTGCCAGCTCCGGCGGGGGTTCTGACGAGCAGTACTTC.

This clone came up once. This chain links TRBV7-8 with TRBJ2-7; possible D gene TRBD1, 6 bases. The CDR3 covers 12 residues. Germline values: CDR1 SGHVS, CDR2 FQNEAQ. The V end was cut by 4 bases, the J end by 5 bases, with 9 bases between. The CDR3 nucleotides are TGTGCCAGCAGCTCCAGGGGCGACGAGCAGTACTTC. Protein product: CASSSRGDEQYF.

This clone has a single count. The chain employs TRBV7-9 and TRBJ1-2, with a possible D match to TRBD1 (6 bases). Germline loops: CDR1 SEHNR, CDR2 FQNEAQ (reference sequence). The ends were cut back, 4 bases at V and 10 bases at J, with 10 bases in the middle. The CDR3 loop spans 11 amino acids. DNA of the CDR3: TGTGCCAGCAGCTCCTGGGACATCTACACCTTC. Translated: CASSSWDIYTF.

DNA of the CDR3: TGTGCCAGCAGCCCCTTGGGCGGGGGGGAAGATACGCAGTATTTT. Its protein product is CASSPLGGGEDTQYF. The chain couples TRBV3-1 (or the pseudogene TRBV3-2) to TRBJ2-3; 9 nucleotides align to TRBD2. J was trimmed by 5 bases and V by 4 bases; bases with no gene match: 7. Looked up from germline, CDR1 is LGHDT and CDR2 is YNNKEL (reference sequence). This CDR3 comprises 15 residues.

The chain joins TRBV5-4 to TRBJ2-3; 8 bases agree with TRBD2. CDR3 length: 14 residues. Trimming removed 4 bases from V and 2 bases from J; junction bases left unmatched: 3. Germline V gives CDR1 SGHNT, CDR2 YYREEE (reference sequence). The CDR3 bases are TGTGCCAGCAGCCCCGGGGGGGCCACAGATACGCAGTATTTT. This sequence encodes CASSPGGATDTQYF.

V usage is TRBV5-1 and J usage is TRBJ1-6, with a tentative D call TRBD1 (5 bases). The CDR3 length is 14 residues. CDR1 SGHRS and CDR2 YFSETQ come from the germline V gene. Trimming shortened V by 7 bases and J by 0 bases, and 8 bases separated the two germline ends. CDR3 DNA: TGCGCCAGCCGACAGAGCTCCTATAATTCACCCCTCCACTTT. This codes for CASRQSSYNSPLHF.

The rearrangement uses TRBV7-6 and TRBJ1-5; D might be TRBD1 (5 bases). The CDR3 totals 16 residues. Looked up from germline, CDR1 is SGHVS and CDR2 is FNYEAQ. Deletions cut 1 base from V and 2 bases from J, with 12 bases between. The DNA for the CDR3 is TGTGCCAGCAGCTTAGGTGGAGGGGCGGGCAATCAGCCCCAGCATTTT. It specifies CASSLGGGAGNQPQHF. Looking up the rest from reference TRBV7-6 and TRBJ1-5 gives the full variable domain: GAGVSQSPRYKVTKRGQDVALRCDPISGHVSLYWYRQALGQGPEFLTYFNYEAQQDKSGLPNDRFSAERPEGSISTLTIQRTEQRDSAMYRCASSLGGGAGNQPQHFGDGTRLSIL.

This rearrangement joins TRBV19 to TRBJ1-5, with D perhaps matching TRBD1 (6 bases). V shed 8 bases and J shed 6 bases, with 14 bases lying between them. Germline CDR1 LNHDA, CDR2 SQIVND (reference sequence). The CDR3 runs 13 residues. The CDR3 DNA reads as TGTGCCAGTTCCTACAGGGACCGTCAGCCCCAGCATTTT. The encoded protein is CASSYRDRQPQHF.

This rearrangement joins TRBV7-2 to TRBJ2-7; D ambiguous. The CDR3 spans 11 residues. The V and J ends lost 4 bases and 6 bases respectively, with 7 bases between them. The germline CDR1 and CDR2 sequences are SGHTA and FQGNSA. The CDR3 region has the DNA TGTGCCAGCAGCTCTCAGATCGAGCAGTACTTC. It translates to CASSSQIEQYF.

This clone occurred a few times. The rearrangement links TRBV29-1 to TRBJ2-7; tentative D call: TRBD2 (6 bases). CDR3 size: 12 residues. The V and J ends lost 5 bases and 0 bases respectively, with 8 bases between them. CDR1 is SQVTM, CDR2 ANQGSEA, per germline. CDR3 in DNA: TGCAGCGTTACGACTAGCTCCTACGAGCAGTACTTC. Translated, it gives CSVTTSSYEQYF.

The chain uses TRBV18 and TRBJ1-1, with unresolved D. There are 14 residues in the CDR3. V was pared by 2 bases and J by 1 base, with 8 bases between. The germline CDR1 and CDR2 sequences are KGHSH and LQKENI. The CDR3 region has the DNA TGTGCCAGCTCACCAGTTCGGGGGAACACTGAAGCTTTCTTT. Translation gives CASSPVRGNTEAFF. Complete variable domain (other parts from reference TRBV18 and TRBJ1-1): NAGVMQNPRHLVRRRGQEARLRCSPMKGHSHVYWYRQLPEEGLKFMVYLQKENIIDESGMPKERFSAEFPKEGPSILRIQQVVRGDSAAYFCASSPVRGNTEAFFGQGTRLTVV.

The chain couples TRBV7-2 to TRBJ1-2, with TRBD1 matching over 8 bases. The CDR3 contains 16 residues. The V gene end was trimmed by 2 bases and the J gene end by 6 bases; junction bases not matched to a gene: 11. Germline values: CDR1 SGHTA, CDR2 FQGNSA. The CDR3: CASSLSQGARKNGYTF. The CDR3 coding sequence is TGTGCCAGCAGCTTAAGCCAGGGGGCGAGGAAGAATGGCTACACCTTC.

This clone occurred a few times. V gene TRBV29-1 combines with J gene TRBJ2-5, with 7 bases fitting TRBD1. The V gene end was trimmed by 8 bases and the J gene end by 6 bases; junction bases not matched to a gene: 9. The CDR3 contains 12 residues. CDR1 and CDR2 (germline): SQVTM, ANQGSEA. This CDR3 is CSTSQGMQTQYF. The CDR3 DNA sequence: TGCAGCACCTCACAGGGGATGCAGACCCAGTACTTC.

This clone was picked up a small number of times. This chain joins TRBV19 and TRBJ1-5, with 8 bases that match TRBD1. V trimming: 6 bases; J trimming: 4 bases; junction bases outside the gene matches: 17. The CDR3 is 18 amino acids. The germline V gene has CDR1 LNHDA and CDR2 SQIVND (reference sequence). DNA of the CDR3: TGTGCCAGTAGGATGACCCGGACAGGGATTCTAGCTAATCAGCCCCAGCATTTT. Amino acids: CASRMTRTGILANQPQHF.

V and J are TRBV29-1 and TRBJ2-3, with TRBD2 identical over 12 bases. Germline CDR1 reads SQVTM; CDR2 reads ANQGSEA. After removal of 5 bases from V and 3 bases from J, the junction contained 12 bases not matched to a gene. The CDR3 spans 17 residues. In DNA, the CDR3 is TGCAGCGTTTTAGGGACAAGGACTAGCGGGGTTACAGATACGCAGTATTTT. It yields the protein CSVLGTRTSGVTDTQYF.

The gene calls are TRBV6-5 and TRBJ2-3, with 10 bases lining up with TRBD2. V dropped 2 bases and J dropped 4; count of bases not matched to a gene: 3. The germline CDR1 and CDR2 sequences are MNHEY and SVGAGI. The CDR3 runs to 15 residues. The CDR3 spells CASSYVAGGPDTQYF. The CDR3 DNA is TGTGCCAGCAGTTACGTAGCGGGGGGACCAGATACGCAGTATTTT.

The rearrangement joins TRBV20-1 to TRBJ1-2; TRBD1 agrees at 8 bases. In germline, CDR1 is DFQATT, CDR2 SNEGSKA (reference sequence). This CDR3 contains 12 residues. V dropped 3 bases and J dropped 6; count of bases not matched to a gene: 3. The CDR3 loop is CSASPTGDGYTF. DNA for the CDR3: TGCAGTGCTAGTCCGACAGGGGATGGCTACACCTTC.

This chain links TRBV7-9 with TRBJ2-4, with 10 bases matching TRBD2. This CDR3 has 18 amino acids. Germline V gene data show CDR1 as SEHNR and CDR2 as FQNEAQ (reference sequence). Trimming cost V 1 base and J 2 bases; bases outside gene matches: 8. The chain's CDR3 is CASSLGGSGGLTKNIQYF. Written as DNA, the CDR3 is TGTGCCAGCAGCTTAGGAGGTAGCGGGGGGCTAACCAAAAACATTCAGTACTTC. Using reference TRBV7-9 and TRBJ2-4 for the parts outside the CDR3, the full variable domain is DTGVSQNPRHKITKRGQNVTFRCDPISEHNRLYWYRQTLGQGPEFLTYFQNEAQLEKSRLLSDRFSAERPKGSFSTLEIQRTEQGDSAMYLCASSLGGSGGLTKNIQYFGAGTRLSVL.

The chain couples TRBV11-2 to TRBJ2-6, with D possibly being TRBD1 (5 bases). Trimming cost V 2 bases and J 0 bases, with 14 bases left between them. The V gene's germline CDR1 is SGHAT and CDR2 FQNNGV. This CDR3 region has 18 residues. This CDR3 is CASSLRSREASGANVLTF. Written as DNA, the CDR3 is TGTGCCAGCAGCTTACGGTCCAGGGAAGCCTCTGGGGCCAACGTCCTGACTTTC. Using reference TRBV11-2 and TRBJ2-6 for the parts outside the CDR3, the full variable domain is EAGVAQSPRYKIIEKRQSVAFWCNPISGHATLYWYQQILGQGPKLLIQFQNNGVVDDSQLPKDRFSAERLKGVDSTLKIQPAKLEDSAVYLCASSLRSREASGANVLTFGAGSRLTVL.

CDR3 amino acids: CASSVESGNTEAFF. The CDR3, as DNA: TGTGCCAGCAGTGTTGAGTCAGGCAACACTGAAGCTTTCTTT. This chain connects TRBV2 to TRBJ1-1; no clear D. Trimming took off 4 bases at V and 2 bases at J, with 11 bases between the two ends. This CDR3 contains 14 residues. CDR1 and CDR2 (germline): SNHLY, FYNNEI. The entire variable domain, with the rest obtained from reference TRBV2 and TRBJ1-1, is as follows: EPEVTQTPSHQVTQMGQEVILRCVPISNHLYFYWYRQILGQKVEFLVSFYNNEISEKSEIFDDQFSVERPDGSNFTLKIRSTKLEDSAMYFCASSVESGNTEAFFGQGTRLTVV.

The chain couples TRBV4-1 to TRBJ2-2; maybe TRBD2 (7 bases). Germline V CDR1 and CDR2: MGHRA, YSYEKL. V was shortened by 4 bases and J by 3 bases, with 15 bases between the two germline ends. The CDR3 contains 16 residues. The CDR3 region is CASSPMAGADTGELFF. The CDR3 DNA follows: TGCGCCAGCAGCCCGATGGCGGGGGCGGACACCGGGGAGCTGTTTTTT.

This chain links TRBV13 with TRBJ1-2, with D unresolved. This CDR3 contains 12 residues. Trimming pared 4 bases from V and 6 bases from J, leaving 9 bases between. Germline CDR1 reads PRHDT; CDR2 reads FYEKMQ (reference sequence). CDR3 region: CASSSLGDGYTF. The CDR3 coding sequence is TGTGCCAGCAGCTCCTTGGGAGATGGCTACACCTTC.

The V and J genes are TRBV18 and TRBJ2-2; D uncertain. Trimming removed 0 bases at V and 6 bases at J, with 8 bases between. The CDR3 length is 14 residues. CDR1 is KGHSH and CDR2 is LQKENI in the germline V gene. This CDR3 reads CASSPPGVSGELFF. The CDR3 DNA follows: TGTGCCAGCTCACCACCGGGCGTCTCCGGGGAGCTGTTTTTT.

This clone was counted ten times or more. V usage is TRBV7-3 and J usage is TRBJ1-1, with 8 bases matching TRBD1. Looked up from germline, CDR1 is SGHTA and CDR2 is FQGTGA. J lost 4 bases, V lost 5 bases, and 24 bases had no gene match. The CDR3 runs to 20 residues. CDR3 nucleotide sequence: TGTGCCAGCAGCCAATGGATACCTAGAACCATCAGGGGGCTCAGCACTGAAGCTTTCTTT. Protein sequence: CASSQWIPRTIRGLSTEAFF.